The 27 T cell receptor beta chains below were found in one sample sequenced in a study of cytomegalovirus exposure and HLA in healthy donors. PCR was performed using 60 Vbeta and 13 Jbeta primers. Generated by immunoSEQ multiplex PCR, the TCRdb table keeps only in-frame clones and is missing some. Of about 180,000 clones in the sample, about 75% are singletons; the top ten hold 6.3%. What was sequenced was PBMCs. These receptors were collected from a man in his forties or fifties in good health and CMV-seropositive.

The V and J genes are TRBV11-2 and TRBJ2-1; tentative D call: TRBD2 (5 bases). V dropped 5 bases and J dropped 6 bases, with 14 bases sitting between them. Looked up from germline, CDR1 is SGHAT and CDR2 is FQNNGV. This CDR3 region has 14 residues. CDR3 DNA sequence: TGTGCCAGCAGCCCGATGAGGGCAATCAATGAGCAGTTCTTC. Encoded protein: CASSPMRAINEQFF.

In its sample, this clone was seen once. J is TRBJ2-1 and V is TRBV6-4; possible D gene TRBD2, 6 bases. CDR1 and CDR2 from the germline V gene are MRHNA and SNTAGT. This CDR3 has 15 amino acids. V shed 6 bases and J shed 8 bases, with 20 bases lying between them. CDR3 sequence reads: CASRQTSRDSHEQFF. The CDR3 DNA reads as TGTGCCAGCAGACAAACTAGTCGGGACTCGCATGAGCAGTTCTTC.

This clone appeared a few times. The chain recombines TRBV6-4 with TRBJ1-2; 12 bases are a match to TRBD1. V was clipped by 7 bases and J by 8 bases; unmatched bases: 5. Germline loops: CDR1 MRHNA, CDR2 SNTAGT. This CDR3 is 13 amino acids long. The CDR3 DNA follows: TGTGCCAGCAAGGGACAGGGGGCGCGAGGCTACACCTTC. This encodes CASKGQGARGYTF.

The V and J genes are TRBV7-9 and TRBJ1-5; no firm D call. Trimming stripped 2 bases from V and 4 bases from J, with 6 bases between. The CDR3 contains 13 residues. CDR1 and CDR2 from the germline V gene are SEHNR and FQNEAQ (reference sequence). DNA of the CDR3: TGTGCCAGCAGCTTAACATATAATCAGCCCCAGCATTTT. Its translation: CASSLTYNQPQHF.

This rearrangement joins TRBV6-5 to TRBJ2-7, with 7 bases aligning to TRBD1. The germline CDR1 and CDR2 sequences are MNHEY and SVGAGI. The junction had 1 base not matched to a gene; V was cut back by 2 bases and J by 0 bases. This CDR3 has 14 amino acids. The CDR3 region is CASSYGTDSYEQYF. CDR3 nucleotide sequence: TGTGCCAGCAGTTACGGGACAGACTCCTACGAGCAGTACTTC.

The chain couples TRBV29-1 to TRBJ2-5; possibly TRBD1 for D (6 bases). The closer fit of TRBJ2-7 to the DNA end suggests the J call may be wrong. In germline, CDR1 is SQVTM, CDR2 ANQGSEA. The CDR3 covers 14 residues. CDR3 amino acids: CSVESGTGNYEQYF. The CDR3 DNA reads TGCAGCGTTGAATCTGGTACAGGGAACTACGAGCAGTACTTC.

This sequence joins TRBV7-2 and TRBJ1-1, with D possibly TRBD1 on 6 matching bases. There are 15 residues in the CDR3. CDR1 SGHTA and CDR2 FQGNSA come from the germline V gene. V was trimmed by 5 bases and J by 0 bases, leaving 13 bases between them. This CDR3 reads CASSRQDRLNTEAFF. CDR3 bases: TGTGCCAGCAGCCGCCAGGACAGACTGAACACTGAAGCTTTCTTT.

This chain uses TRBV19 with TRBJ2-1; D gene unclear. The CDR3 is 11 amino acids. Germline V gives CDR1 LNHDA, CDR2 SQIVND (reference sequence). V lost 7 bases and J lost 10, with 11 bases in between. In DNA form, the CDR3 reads TGTGCCAGTACTAGGAATAAAGAGCAGTTCTTC. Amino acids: CASTRNKEQFF.

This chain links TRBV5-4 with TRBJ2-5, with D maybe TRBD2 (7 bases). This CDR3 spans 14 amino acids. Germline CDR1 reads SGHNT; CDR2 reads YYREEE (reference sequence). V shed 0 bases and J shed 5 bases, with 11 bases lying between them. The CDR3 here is CASSLEGGAETQYF. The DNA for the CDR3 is TGTGCCAGCAGCTTGGAGGGGGGGGCGGAGACCCAGTACTTC.

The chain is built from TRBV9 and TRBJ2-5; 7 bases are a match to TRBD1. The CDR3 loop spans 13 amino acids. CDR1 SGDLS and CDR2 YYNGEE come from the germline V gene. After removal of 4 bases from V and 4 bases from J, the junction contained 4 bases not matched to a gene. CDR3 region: CASSTRQGETQYF. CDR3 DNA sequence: TGTGCCAGCAGCACCCGACAGGGAGAGACCCAGTACTTC.

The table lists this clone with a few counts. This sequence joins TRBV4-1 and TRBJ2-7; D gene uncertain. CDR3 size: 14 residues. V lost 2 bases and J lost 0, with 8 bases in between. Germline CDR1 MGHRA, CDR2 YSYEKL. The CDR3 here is CASSQPLSSYEQYF. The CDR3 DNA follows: TGCGCCAGCAGCCAACCGCTGAGCTCCTACGAGCAGTACTTC.

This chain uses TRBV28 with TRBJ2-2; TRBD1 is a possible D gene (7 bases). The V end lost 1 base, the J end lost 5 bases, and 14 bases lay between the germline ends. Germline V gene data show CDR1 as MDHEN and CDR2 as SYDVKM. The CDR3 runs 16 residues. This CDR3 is CASSLFSGGMTGELFF. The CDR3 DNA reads TGTGCCAGCAGTTTATTTTCAGGGGGGATGACCGGGGAGCTGTTTTTT.

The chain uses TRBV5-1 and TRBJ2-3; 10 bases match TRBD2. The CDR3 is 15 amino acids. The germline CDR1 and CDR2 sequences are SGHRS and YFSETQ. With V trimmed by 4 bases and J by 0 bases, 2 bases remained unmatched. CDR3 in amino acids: CASSPGLASTDTQYF. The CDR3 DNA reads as TGCGCCAGCAGCCCGGGACTAGCGAGCACAGATACGCAGTATTTT.

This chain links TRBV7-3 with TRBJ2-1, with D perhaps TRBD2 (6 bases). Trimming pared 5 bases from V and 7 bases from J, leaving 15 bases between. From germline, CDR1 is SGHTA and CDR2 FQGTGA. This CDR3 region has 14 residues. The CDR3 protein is CASSDGGLMNEQFF. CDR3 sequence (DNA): TGTGCCAGCAGCGACGGGGGACTGATGAATGAGCAGTTCTTC.

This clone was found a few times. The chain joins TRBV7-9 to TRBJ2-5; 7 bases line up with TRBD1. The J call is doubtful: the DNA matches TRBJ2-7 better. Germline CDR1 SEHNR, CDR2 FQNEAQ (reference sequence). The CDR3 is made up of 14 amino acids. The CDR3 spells CASSLGQGAYEQYF. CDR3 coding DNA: TGTGCCAGCAGCTTAGGCCAGGGGGCCTACGAGCAGTACTTC.

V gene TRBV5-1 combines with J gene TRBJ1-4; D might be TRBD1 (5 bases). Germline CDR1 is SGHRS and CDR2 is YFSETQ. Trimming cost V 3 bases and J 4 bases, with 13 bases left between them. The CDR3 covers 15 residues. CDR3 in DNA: TGCGCCAGCAGCTCAGCATGGGGGGTTAATGAAAAACTGTTTTTT. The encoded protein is CASSSAWGVNEKLFF.

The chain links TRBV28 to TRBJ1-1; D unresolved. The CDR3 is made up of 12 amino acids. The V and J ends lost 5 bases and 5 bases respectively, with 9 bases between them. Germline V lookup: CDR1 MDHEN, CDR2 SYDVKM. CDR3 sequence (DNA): TGTGCCAGCAGTATAGGAGAGACTGAAGCTTTCTTT. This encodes CASSIGETEAFF. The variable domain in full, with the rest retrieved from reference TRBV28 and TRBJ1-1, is DVKVTQSSRYLVKRTGEKVFLECVQDMDHENMFWYRQDPGLGLRLIYFSYDVKMKEKGDIPEGYSVSREKKERFSLILESASTNQTSMYLCASSIGETEAFFGQGTRLTVV.

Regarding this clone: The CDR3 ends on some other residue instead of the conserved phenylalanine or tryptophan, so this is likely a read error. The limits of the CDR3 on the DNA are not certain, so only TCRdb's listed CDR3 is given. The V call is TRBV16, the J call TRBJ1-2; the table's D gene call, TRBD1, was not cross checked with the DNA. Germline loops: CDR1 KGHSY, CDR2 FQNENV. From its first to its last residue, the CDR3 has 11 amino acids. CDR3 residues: CASREVDALTV.

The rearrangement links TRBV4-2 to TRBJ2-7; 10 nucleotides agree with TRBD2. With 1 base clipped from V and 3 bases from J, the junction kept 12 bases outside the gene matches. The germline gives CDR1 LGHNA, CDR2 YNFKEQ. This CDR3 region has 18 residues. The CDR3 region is CASSQVLGASGRHYEQYF. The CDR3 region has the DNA TGTGCCAGCAGCCAAGTTTTGGGAGCTAGCGGGAGACACTACGAGCAGTACTTC.

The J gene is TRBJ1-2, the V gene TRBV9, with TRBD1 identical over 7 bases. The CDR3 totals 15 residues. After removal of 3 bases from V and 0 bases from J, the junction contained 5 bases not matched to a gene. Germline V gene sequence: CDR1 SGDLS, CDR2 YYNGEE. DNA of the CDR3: TGTGCCAGCAGCGGAGGTCAGGGGGCTAACTATGGCTACACCTTC. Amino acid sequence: CASSGGQGANYGYTF. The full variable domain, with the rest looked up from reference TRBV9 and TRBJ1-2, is DSGVTQTPKHLITATGQRVTLRCSPRSGDLSVYWYQQSLDQGLQFLIQYYNGEERAKGNILERFSAQQFPDLHSELNLSSLELGDSALYFCASSGGQGANYGYTFGSGTRLTVV.

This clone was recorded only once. The CDR3 region is CASSLMGPHYNEQFF. CDR3 nucleotides: TGCGCCAGCAGCTTGATGGGGCCTCATTACAATGAGCAGTTCTTC. The V and J genes are TRBV5-1 and TRBJ2-1, with a weak D call TRBD1 (5 bases). Germline-derived CDR1 and CDR2 are SGHRS and YFSETQ. Trimming stripped 1 base from V and 4 bases from J, with 12 bases between. CDR3 length equals 15 residues.

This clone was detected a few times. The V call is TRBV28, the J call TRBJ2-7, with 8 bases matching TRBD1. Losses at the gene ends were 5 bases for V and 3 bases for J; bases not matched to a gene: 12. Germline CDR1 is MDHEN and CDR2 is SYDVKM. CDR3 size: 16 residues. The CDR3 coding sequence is TGTGCCAGCAGTCCAAGGACAGGGAAGGATAGCTACGAGCAGTACTTC. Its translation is CASSPRTGKDSYEQYF.

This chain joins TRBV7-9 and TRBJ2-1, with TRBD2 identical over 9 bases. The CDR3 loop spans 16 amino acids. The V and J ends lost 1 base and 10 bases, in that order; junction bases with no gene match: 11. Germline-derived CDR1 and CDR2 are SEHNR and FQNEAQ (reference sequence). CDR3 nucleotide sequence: TGTGCCAGCAGCTTAGGTGTTAGCGGGAGTCTAGGAGAGCAGTTCTTC. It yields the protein CASSLGVSGSLGEQFF.

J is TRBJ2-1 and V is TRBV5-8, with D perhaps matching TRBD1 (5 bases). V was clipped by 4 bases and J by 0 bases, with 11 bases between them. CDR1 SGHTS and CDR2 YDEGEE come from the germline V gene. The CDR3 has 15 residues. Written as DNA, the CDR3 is TGTGCCAGCAGCGACAGACTCTACTCCTACAATGAGCAGTTCTTC. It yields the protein CASSDRLYSYNEQFF.

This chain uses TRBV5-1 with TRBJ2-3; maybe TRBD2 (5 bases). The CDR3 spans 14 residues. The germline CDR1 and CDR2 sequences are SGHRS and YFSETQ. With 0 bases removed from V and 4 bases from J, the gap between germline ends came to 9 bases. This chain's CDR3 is CASSLDSGADTQYF. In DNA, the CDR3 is TGCGCCAGCAGCTTGGACTCCGGGGCAGATACGCAGTATTTT.

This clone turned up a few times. The CDR3 sequence: CASTLSSGRFYF. In DNA form, the CDR3 reads TGTGCCAGCACCCTGAGTAGCGGGAGATTTTACTTC. This chain joins TRBV2 and TRBJ2-7; 9 bases match TRBD2. The CDR3 is 12 residues long. Germline loops: CDR1 SNHLY, CDR2 FYNNEI. V gave up 7 bases and J gave up 13 bases; unmatched junction bases: 11.

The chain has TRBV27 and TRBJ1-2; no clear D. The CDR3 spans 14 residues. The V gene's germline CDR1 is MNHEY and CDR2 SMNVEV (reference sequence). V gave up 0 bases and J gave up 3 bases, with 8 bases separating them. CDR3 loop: CASSLSRADYGYTF. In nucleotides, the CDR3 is TGTGCCAGCAGTTTATCGAGGGCGGACTATGGCTACACCTTC.